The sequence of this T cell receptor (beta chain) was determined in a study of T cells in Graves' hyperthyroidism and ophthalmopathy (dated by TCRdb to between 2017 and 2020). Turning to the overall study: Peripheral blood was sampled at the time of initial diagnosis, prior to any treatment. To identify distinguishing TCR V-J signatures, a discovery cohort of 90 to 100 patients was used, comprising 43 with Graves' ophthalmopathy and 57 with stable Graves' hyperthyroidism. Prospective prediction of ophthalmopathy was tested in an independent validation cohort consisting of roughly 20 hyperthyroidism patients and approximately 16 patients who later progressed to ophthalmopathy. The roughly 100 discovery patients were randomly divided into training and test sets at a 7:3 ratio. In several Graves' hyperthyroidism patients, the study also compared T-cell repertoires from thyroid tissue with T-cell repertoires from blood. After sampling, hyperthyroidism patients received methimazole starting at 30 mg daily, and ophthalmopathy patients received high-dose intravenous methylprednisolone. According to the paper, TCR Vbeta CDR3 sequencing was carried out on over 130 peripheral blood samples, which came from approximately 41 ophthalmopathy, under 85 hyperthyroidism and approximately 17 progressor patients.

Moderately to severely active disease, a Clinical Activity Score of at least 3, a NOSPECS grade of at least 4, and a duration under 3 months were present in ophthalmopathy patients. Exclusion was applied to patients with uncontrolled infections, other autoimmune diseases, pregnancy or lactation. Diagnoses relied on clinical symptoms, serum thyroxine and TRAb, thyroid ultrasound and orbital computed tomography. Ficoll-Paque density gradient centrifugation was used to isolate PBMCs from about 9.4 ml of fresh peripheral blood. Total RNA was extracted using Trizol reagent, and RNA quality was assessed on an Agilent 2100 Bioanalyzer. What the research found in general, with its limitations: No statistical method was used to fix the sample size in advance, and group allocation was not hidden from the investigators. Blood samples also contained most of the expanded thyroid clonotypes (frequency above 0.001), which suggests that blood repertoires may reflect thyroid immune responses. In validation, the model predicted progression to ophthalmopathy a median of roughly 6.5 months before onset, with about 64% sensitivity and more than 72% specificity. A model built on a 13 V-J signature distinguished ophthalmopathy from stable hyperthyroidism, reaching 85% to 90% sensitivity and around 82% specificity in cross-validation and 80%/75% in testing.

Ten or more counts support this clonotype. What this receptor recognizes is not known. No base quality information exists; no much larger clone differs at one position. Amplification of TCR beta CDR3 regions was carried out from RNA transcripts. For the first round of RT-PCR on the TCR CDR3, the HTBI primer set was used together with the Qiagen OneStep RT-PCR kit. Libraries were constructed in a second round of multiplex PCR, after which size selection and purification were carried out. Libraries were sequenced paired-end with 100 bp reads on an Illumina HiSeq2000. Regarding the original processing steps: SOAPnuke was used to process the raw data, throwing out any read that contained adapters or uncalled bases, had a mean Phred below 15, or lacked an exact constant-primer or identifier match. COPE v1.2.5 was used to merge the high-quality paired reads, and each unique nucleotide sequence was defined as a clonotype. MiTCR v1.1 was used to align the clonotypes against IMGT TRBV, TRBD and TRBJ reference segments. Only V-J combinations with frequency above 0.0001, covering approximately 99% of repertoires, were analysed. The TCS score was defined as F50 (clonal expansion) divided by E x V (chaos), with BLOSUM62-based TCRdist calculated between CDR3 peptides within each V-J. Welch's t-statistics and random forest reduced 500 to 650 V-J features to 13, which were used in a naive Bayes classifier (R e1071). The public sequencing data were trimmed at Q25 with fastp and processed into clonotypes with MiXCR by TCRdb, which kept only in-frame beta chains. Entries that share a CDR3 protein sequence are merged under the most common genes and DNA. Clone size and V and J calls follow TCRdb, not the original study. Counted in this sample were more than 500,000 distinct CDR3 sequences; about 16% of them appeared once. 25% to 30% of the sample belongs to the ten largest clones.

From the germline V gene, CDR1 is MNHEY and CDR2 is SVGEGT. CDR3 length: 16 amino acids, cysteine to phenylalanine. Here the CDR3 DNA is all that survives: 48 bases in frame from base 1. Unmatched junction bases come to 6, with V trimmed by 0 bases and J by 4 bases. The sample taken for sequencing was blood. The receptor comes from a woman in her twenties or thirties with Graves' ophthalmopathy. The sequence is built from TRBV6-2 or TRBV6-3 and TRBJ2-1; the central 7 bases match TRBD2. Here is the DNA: TGTGCCAGCAGTTACTCAACCCTAGCGGCTTACAATGAGCAGTTCTTC. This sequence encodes CASSYSTLAAYNEQFF.